Listed below are T cell receptor beta chains from one sample, sequenced in a study of beta chain features in type 1 diabetes. Sequencing was performed with immunoSEQ multiplex PCR; in TCRdb, only in-frame clones are kept and a portion is missing. In the table there are almost 350,000 clones, less than 20% of which are singletons. The sample taken for sequencing was naive CD4+ T cells from blood. The receptors were gathered from a woman in her late teens or twenties in good health. CDR3s include the opening cysteine and the closing phenylalanine or tryptophan. D genes are given only for firm matches. The size field is filled for only some rows; it gives once, few, many or a size class.

v_call	clone_size	d_call	j_call	cdr3_nt	cdr3_aa
TRBV5-1	NA	NA	TRBJ2-3	TGCGCCAGCAGCCCGGGCGGGACAGATACGCAGTATTTT	CASSPGGTDTQYF
TRBV19	NA	NA	TRBJ2-5	TGTGCCAGTAGTATAGGAGGGCAAGAGACCCAGTACTTC	CASSIGGQETQYF
TRBV28	NA	TRBD1	TRBJ1-2	TGTGCCAGCAGTGGGACAGGGGTTTCTGGCTACACCTTC	CASSGTGVSGYTF
TRBV5-1	NA	TRBD1	TRBJ2-2	TGCGCCAGCAGCTTGCAGGGGACAGGGCGAACCGGGGAGCTGTTTTTT	CASSLQGTGRTGELFF
TRBV7-9	few	TRBD1	TRBJ2-2	TGTGCCAGCAGTCGGGACAGGGGGCGAGTCGGGGAGCTGTTTTTT	CASSRDRGRVGELFF
TRBV2	few	TRBD1	TRBJ2-3	TGTGCCAGCATGAGGACAGGCCCCGGCCCAGATACGCAGTATTTT	CASMRTGPGPDTQYF
TRBV6-6	few	NA	TRBJ1-2	TGTGCCAGCACACGGCAGGACTATGGCTACACCTTC	CASTRQDYGYTF
TRBV5-1	once	TRBD1	TRBJ2-4	TGCGCCAGCAGCTTGGGTGGACAGGGGGCAAGGAACATTCAGTACTTC	CASSLGGQGARNIQYF
TRBV7-2	NA	TRBD1	TRBJ2-7	TGTGCCAGCAGCTGGGACCGGAACAGGGGTGGCGAGCAGTACTTC	CASSWDRNRGGEQYF
TRBV30	few	NA	TRBJ1-1	TGTGCCTGGACAGTGAACACTGAAGCTTTCTTT	CAWTVNTEAFF
TRBV5-1	few	TRBD1	TRBJ2-7	TGCGCCAGCAGCTACGGGACAGGGCGCTACGAGCAGTACTTC	CASSYGTGRYEQYF
TRBV28	NA	TRBD2	TRBJ2-3	TGTGCCAGCGTCGGGGAGGGGGATACGCAGTATTTT	CASVGEGDTQYF
TRBV29-1	few	TRBD1	TRBJ1-1	TGCAGCGGTGCTGACAGGGGTATCACTGAAGCTTTCTTT	CSGADRGITEAFF
TRBV4-3	few	NA	TRBJ1-6	TGCGCCAGCAAAAAGACTGGCGGTTCACCCCTCCACTTT	CASKKTGGSPLHF
TRBV30	NA	TRBD1	TRBJ1-2	TGTGCCTCCCGGTGGGGACAGAACTATGGCTACACCTTC	CASRWGQNYGYTF
TRBV28	NA	NA	TRBJ2-7	TGTGCCAGCAGTTTTTATGACATTCCAATCCGCAGCTACGAGCAGTACTTC	CASSFYDIPIRSYEQYF
TRBV28	NA	TRBD2	TRBJ2-3	TGTGCCAGCAGTTCCATTTCTACTAGCGGGAGGGCCAGGGGAGATACGCAGTATTTT	CASSSISTSGRARGDTQYF
TRBV2	few	NA	TRBJ2-2	TGTGCCAGCAGTTTAGACACCGGGGAGCTGTTTTTT	CASSLDTGELFF
TRBV7-2	NA	TRBD1	TRBJ1-2	TGTGCCAGCAGCCCGGGACAGGGCCTCTATGGCTACACCTTC	CASSPGQGLYGYTF
TRBV30	NA	TRBD2	TRBJ2-5	TGTGCCTGGGGGGAGGGGGAGACCCAGTACTTC	CAWGEGETQYF
TRBV9	few	TRBD1	TRBJ1-2	TGTGCCAGCAGCCGGGGACAGTCCTATGGCTACACCTTC	CASSRGQSYGYTF
TRBV7-8	NA	TRBD2	TRBJ2-5	TGTGCCAGCAGCTTAGGAAAAGCGGGGTCGCAAGAGACCCAGTACTTC	CASSLGKAGSQETQYF
TRBV7-2	NA	TRBD2	TRBJ2-5	TGTGCCAGCAGCTCCGTGGCGGGGGAGTTAAAAGAGACCCAGTACTTC	CASSSVAGELKETQYF
TRBV15	few	NA	TRBJ2-7	TGTGCCACCAGCAGAGAGGGGGCGGTTAAGCGGGAGCAGTACTTC	CATSREGAVKREQYF
TRBV5-1	few	NA	TRBJ2-3	TGCGCCAGCAGCTTGGGACAGCCAATGGATACGCAGTATTTT	CASSLGQPMDTQYF